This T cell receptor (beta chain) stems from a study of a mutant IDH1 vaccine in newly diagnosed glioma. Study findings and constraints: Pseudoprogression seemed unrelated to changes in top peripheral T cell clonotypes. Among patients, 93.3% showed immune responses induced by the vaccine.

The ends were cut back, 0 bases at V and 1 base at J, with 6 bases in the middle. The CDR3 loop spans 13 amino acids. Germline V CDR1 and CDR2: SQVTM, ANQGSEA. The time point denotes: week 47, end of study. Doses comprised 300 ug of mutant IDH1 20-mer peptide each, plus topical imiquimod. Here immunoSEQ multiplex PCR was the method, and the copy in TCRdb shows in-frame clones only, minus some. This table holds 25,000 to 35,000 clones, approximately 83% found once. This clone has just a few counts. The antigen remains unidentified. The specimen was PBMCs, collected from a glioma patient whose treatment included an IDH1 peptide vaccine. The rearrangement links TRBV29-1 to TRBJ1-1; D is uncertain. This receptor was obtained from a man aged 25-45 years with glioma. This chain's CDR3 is CSVEDEANTEAFF. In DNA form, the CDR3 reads TGCAGCGTTGAAGATGAGGCGAACACTGAAGCTTTCTTT.